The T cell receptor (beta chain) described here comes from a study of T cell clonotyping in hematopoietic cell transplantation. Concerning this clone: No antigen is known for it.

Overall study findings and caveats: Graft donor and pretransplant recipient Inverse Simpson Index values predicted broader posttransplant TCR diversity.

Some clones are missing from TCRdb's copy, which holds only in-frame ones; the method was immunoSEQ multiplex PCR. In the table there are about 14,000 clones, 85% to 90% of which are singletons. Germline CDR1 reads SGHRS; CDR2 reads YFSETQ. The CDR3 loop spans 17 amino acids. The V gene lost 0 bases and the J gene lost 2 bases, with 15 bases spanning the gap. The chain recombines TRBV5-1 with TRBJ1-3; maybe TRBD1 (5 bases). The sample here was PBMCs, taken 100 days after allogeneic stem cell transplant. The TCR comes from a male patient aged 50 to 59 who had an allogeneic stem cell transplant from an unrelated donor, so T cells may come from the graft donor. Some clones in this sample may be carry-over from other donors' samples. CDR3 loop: CASSLEGGEYTGNTIYF. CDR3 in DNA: TGCGCCAGCAGCTTGGAGGGAGGGGAGTATACTGGAAACACCATATATTTT.